One and the same sample provided the 10 T cell receptor beta chains below, sequenced in a study of shared clonotypes between healthy human individuals. This table comes from immunoSEQ multiplex PCR, and its TCRdb copy is limited to in-frame clones, with some not included. This table has about 490,000 clones, 76% appearing once. The sequenced sample consisted of PBMCs. Receptors were obtained from a woman aged 35 to 49 in good health. Some clones in this sample may be carry-over from other donors' samples.

This chain uses TRBV5-1 with TRBJ2-2, with 7 bases aligning to TRBD1. This CDR3 is built from 15 residues. V was clipped by 3 bases and J by 7 bases; unmatched bases: 9. CDR1 is SGHRS and CDR2 is YFSETQ in the germline V gene. For the CDR3, the DNA is TGCGCCAGCAGCTCCAGACAGGGTAATGACGGGGAGCTGTTTTTT. Protein sequence: CASSSRQGNDGELFF.

This rearrangement joins TRBV11-3 to TRBJ1-1; 10 bases are shared with TRBD1. The germline CDR1 and CDR2 sequences are SGHNT and YENEEA. Unmatched junction bases numbered 9, after V lost 5 bases and J lost 0 bases. The CDR3 has 17 residues. This CDR3 reads CASSPGGTGAVNTEAFF. The DNA for the CDR3 is TGTGCCAGCAGCCCAGGAGGGACAGGGGCGGTGAACACTGAAGCTTTCTTT.

In DNA form, the CDR3 reads TGTGCCAGCAGCCCGGGACTAGCGGGTGGGACCGGGGAGCTGTTTTTT. Translating gives CASSPGLAGGTGELFF. The gene calls are TRBV9 and TRBJ2-2; TRBD2 aligns across 12 bases. Trimming cost V 4 bases and J 5 bases; bases outside gene matches: 6. The CDR3 is 16 residues long. CDR1 is SGDLS and CDR2 is YYNGEE in the germline V gene.

This clone was detected only a few times. The chain recombines TRBV18 with TRBJ1-2; 11 bases agree with TRBD1. V shed 5 bases, J shed 4 bases, and the junction held 6 bases outside the gene matches. There are 15 residues in the CDR3. Looked up from germline, CDR1 is KGHSH and CDR2 is LQKENI. The CDR3 DNA follows: TGTGCCAGCTCAGCGGGACAGGGGGGAGCCTATGGCTACACCTTC. This sequence encodes CASSAGQGGAYGYTF.

This clone was recorded only once. The chain recombines TRBV29-1 with TRBJ2-2; 9 bases are a match to TRBD1. The germline CDR1 and CDR2 sequences are SQVTM and ANQGSEA. V lost 3 bases and J lost 4; bases outside the gene matches: 3. The CDR3 contains 14 residues. The CDR3 region has the DNA TGCAGCGTTGACGGACAGGGGTCCACCGGGGAGCTGTTTTTT. It codes for CSVDGQGSTGELFF.

This clone was observed a handful of times. The CDR3 loop reads CASSLGGQADEQYF. The DNA for the CDR3 is TGTGCCAGCAGCTTAGGCGGACAGGCGGACGAGCAGTACTTC. This chain links TRBV7-2 with TRBJ2-7, with 7 bases lining up with TRBD1. The CDR3 is made up of 14 amino acids. CDR1 and CDR2 from the germline V gene are SGHTA and FQGNSA. Germline trimming cut 1 base from V and 5 bases from J; bases unmatched to any gene: 5. Drawing the rest from reference TRBV7-2 and TRBJ2-7, the complete variable domain is GAGVSQSPSNKVTEKGKDVELRCDPISGHTALYWYRQSLGQGLEFLIYFQGNSAPDKSGLPSDRFSAERTGGSVSTLTIQRTQQEDSAVYLCASSLGGQADEQYFGPGTRLTVT.

The chain joins TRBV10-3 to TRBJ2-1; 15 nucleotides line up with TRBD2. The CDR3 runs 16 residues. V lost 2 bases and J lost 10; bases outside the gene matches: 6. Germline loops: CDR1 ENHRY, CDR2 SYGVKD. The DNA of the CDR3 is TGTGCCATCAGTGAGCAGGGACTAGCGGGGGGAGGAGAGCAGTTCTTC. Translated, it gives CAISEQGLAGGGEQFF.

This clone was recorded at least ten times. The rearrangement links TRBV28 to TRBJ2-2; 10 bases are a match to TRBD2. Germline V gene sequence: CDR1 MDHEN, CDR2 SYDVKM. Trimming at V came to 6 bases and at J to 4 bases, leaving 8 bases not matched to a gene. This CDR3 is 16 amino acids long. The CDR3 DNA sequence: TGTGCCAGCAGGAGTAGCGGGAGGATCGTCACCGGGGAGCTGTTTTTT. Translated: CASRSSGRIVTGELFF.

This clone occurred a few times. In this CDR3 the conserved last residue, phenylalanine or tryptophan, is missing, so a read error is likely. The rearrangement links TRBV7-9 to TRBJ1-1; 7 bases line up with TRBD1. The ends lost 5 bases at V and 4 bases at J; junction bases unmatched: 10. CDR3 length: 15 amino acids. Germline values: CDR1 SEHNR, CDR2 FQNEAQ (reference sequence). The CDR3, as DNA: TGTGCCAGCAGCCCCGAGGGGGCAGGGAGCACTGAAGCTTTCTCT. The encoded protein is CASSPEGAGSTEAFS.

CDR3 in amino acids: CSSALGEGGEQFF. The CDR3 DNA is TGCAGCTCCGCTTTGGGGGAGGGCGGTGAGCAGTTCTTC. The chain employs TRBV29-1 and TRBJ2-1, with TRBD2 matching 7 bases. The CDR3 totals 13 residues. The germline gives CDR1 SQVTM, CDR2 ANQGSEA. After removal of 8 bases from V and 9 bases from J, the junction contained 13 bases not matched to a gene.